This TCR beta chain was obtained from a study of blood T cell repertoires in COVID-19. TCRdb's copy holds only in-frame clones and misses some; the assay was immunoSEQ multiplex PCR. The table includes 140,000 to 150,000 clones, around 89% detected once. Concerning this clone: Sequence at one end of the junction differs from germline and may be a read error.

The sequenced sample consisted of peripheral blood. The clonotype originates from a man aged 55 to 70 with active or convalescent COVID-19.

The chain's CDR3 is CASSRGGTSYAGELFF. The CDR3 DNA reads TGCGCCAGCAGCCGGGGGGGGACTAGCTACGCCGGGGAGCTGTTTTTT. The rearrangement joins TRBV11-3 to TRBJ2-2; 9 nucleotides line up with TRBD2. CDR3 length equals 16 residues. The V gene's germline CDR1 is SGHNT and CDR2 YENEEA.